A selection of T cell receptor beta chains follows, all from one sample in a study of blood T cells in healthy people across ages. TCRdb re-called the 5' RACE reads through MiXCR, storing one row per CDR3 protein. This sample has some 1.5 million distinct CDR3 sequences, with 42% found just once. Sequenced material: blood. All receptors derive from a woman aged 18-29 years in good health. Both conserved end residues are part of each CDR3. D genes are given only for firm matches. A row's size may be missing; if present it is once, few, many or a size class.

v_call	d_call	cdr3_length	clone_size	j_call	cdr3_nt	cdr3_aa
TRBV27	NA	13	few	TRBJ2-7	TGTGCCAGCAGTTTAACAGATCGCTACGAGCAGTACTTC	CASSLTDRYEQYF
TRBV6-5	NA	16	few	TRBJ1-4	TGTGCCAGCAGTAGGGATCCTGGGAAGTATGGTGAAAAACTGTTTTTT	CASSRDPGKYGEKLFF
TRBV6-5	NA	14	few	TRBJ1-2	TGTGCCAGCAGTTACAGAGCCGACTTAAACGGCTACACCTTC	CASSYRADLNGYTF
TRBV29-1	TRBD1	13	few	TRBJ1-6	TGCAGCGTTGGACAGGGATCTAATTCACCCCTCCACTTT	CSVGQGSNSPLHF
TRBV29-1	NA	14	NA	TRBJ1-2	TGCAGCGTTGAAGTGTTTAGGGTGCCCTATGGCTACACCTTC	CSVEVFRVPYGYTF
TRBV2	TRBD2	14	few	TRBJ2-3	TGTGCCAGCAGTGGCGGGGGTACAGGAGATACGCAGTATTTT	CASSGGGTGDTQYF
TRBV7-6	NA	16	many	TRBJ2-6	TGTGCCAGCAGCTTTAGCTACGGGCCTGGGGCCAACGTCCTGACTTTC	CASSFSYGPGANVLTF
TRBV7-2	NA	13	NA	TRBJ2-7	TGTGCCAGCAGCGCGATGAATAGGGACGAGCAGTACTTC	CASSAMNRDEQYF
TRBV27	NA	15	NA	TRBJ2-7	TGTGCCAGCAGTTCTTTGGTACAGTCCTACAATGAGCAGTACTTC	CASSSLVQSYNEQYF
TRBV25-1	TRBD2	16	NA	TRBJ2-1	TGTGCCAGCAGTGGGAGGCGGGAGGAATCCTACAATGAGCAGTTCTTC	CASSGRREESYNEQFF
TRBV12-3/TRBV12-4	NA	13	many	TRBJ1-2	TGTGCCAGCAGCCCACAGGATAACTATGGCTACACCTTC	CASSPQDNYGYTF
TRBV4-3	NA	18	NA	TRBJ1-4	TGCGCCAGCAGCCTATATACAGAGGTAATCGCAACTAATGAAAAACTGTTTTTT	CASSLYTEVIATNEKLFF
TRBV21-1	NA	15	NA	TRBJ2-3	TGTGCCAGCAGTATGGACAGGGGGCGTACAGATACGCAGTATTTT	CASSMDRGRTDTQYF
TRBV9	NA	14	NA	TRBJ1-2	TGTGCCAGCAGCGTAGAAGCAATAAACTATGGCTACACCTTC	CASSVEAINYGYTF
TRBV10-3	TRBD1	15	NA	TRBJ2-3	TGTGCCATCAGTGACAGGGGGCGAGGCACAGATACGCAGTATTTT	CAISDRGRGTDTQYF
TRBV7-2	NA	15	NA	TRBJ1-6	TGTGCCAGCAGCTTAGGACAGGTGGATAATTCACCCCTCCACTTT	CASSLGQVDNSPLHF
TRBV4-3	NA	17	few	TRBJ1-3	TGCGCCAGCAGCCAAGTGAGGCAAAATTCTTCTGGAAACACCATATATTTT	CASSQVRQNSSGNTIYF
TRBV4-1	TRBD1	19	NA	TRBJ2-7	TGCGCCAGCGGCCAAGATATTCTCTTCTTACGGGACAGTTCCTACGAGCAGTACTTC	CASGQDILFLRDSSYEQYF
TRBV12-3/TRBV12-4	NA	17	NA	TRBJ1-1	TGTGCCAGCAGTTCTCCCGCGGGCAAAACCTTGAACACTGAAGCTTTCTTT	CASSSPAGKTLNTEAFF
TRBV6-2/TRBV6-3	NA	13	NA	TRBJ2-7	TGTGCCAGCAGTTACTCCATCAGATACGAGCAGTACTTC	CASSYSIRYEQYF
TRBV5-1	NA	13	few	TRBJ2-3	TGCGCCAGCAGCTTGAAACCCACAGATACGCAGTATTTT	CASSLKPTDTQYF
TRBV12-3/TRBV12-4	TRBD2	14	few	TRBJ2-7	TGTGCCAGCAGTTTCTTTAGCGGGGGCGGCGAGCAGTACTTC	CASSFFSGGGEQYF
TRBV7-9	NA	14	once	TRBJ2-1	TGTGCCAGCAGCTCAGGTTTGGGGAAGGATGAGCAGTTCTTC	CASSSGLGKDEQFF
TRBV4-3	TRBD1	14	NA	TRBJ1-1	TGCGCCAGCAGCCAAGGAACAGGGGTTACTGAAGCTTTCTTT	CASSQGTGVTEAFF
TRBV5-1	NA	16	NA	TRBJ2-1	TGCGCCAGCAGCTTGGTGGGAGCGGGTCACTACAATGAGCAGTTCTTC	CASSLVGAGHYNEQFF
TRBV5-1	NA	14	once	TRBJ2-3	TGCGCCAGCAGCCCGTGGGGGGGGCCAGATACGCAGTATTTT	CASSPWGGPDTQYF
TRBV4-1	TRBD2	14	few	TRBJ2-5	TGCGCCAGCAGCCAACCCACTAGCGGAGAGACCCAGTACTTC	CASSQPTSGETQYF
TRBV9	NA	15	NA	TRBJ2-1	TGTGCCAGCAGCGTTCGGGACTCCCCGTACAATGAGCAGTTCTTC	CASSVRDSPYNEQFF
TRBV4-3	NA	14	NA	TRBJ2-1	TGCGCCAGCAGCCGCTCCAGGGCCTACAATGAGCAGTTCTTC	CASSRSRAYNEQFF
TRBV15	NA	13	few	TRBJ2-1	TGTGCCACCAGCAGAAACAGTTACAATGAGCAGTTCTTC	CATSRNSYNEQFF
TRBV4-1	TRBD2	18	NA	TRBJ2-1	TGCGCCAGCAGCCAAGACGGCTTGGGGCTAGCGGGAGACAATGAGCAGTTCTTC	CASSQDGLGLAGDNEQFF
TRBV6-6	TRBD1	16	NA	TRBJ2-3	TGTGCCAGCAGTTACGGGAGACAGGGGGGCAGAGATACGCAGTATTTT	CASSYGRQGGRDTQYF
TRBV28	TRBD1	15	many	TRBJ2-5	TGTGCCAGCAGTTCCCGGGACAGCCCTCAAGAGACCCAGTACTTC	CASSSRDSPQETQYF
TRBV6-2/TRBV6-3	NA	16	NA	TRBJ2-4	TGTGCCAGCAGTCCGCGACAGAGACTAGCCAAAAACATTCAGTACTTC	CASSPRQRLAKNIQYF
TRBV5-1	NA	15	few	TRBJ2-7	TGCGCCAGCAGCTTGATTCCAGGCGGTCCCTACGAGCAGTACTTC	CASSLIPGGPYEQYF
TRBV20-1	NA	15	NA	TRBJ2-5	TGCAGTGCTAGAGTTTGGGGCAGGGTGCAAGAGACCCAGTACTTC	CSARVWGRVQETQYF
TRBV29-1	NA	12	NA	TRBJ1-1	TGCAGCGCCGGACACACGAACACTGAAGCTTTCTTT	CSAGHTNTEAFF
TRBV20-1	TRBD2	17	few	TRBJ2-1	TGCAGTGCTAGAGCACAACTAGCGGGGCTATTTTACAATGAGCAGTTCTTC	CSARAQLAGLFYNEQFF
TRBV20-1	TRBD1	15	NA	TRBJ1-2	TGCAGTGCTAGAGATCGGACAGGGCTACCCTATGGCTACACCTTC	CSARDRTGLPYGYTF
TRBV29-1	NA	16	few	TRBJ1-1	TGCAGCGTTGAAGATAGATCAGGGCGCGGTTTGGCTGAAGCTTTCTTT	CSVEDRSGRGLAEAFF
TRBV2	NA	14	few	TRBJ1-4	TGTGCCAGCAGTGCCAGCGGCTATAATGAAAAACTGTTTTTT	CASSASGYNEKLFF
TRBV29-1	NA	12	many	TRBJ2-1	TGCAGCGTTGAAAGGACGTACAATGAGCAGTTCTTC	CSVERTYNEQFF
TRBV4-2	NA	17	NA	TRBJ2-2	TGTGCCAGCAGCCATGCCCAGGTCTCGCGGGGCGCCGGGGAGCTGTTTTTT	CASSHAQVSRGAGELFF
TRBV27	NA	12	NA	TRBJ2-3	TGTGCCAGCCCCCGAGGAACAGATACGCAGTATTTT	CASPRGTDTQYF
TRBV7-9	TRBD2	14	few	TRBJ2-3	TGTGCCAGCACCCTGGTGACTAGCGATCACGGTCGGTATTTT	CASTLVTSDHGRYF
TRBV4-3	NA	15	few	TRBJ1-5	TGCGCCAGCAGCCAAGGCACAGGGACGGCTTGGCCCCAGCATTTT	CASSQGTGTAWPQHF
TRBV2	NA	10	NA	TRBJ1-1	TGTGCCAGCAGTGTGGATCAAGCTTTCTTT	CASSVDQAFF
TRBV20-1	TRBD1	14	NA	TRBJ1-1	TGCAGTGCTAGCCCGGACAGGCGGGTCGGGGGTGCTTTCTTT	CSASPDRRVGGAFF
TRBV6-5	NA	15	NA	TRBJ1-1	TGTGCCAGCAGTTACTCACCGCCATTGAACACTGAAGCTTTCTTT	CASSYSPPLNTEAFF
TRBV28	NA	11	NA	TRBJ2-5	TGTGCCAGCAGGGGACCATTTGAGCAGTACTTC	CASRGPFEQYF
TRBV20-1	TRBD1	12	once	TRBJ2-3	TGCAGTGCTGGCGACAGGGCGGATACGCAGTATTTT	CSAGDRADTQYF
TRBV6-2/TRBV6-3	NA	11	once	TRBJ1-2	TGTGCCAGCAGCTTGGGGAGGCGCTACACCTTC	CASSLGRRYTF
TRBV20-1	TRBD1	13	NA	TRBJ2-7	TGCAGTGCTATCCGGGACAGCCGCTCCGAGCAGTACTTC	CSAIRDSRSEQYF
TRBV2	TRBD1	14	NA	TRBJ1-2	TGTGCCAGCATGTGGGGACAGCGTATGGATGGCTACACCTTC	CASMWGQRMDGYTF
TRBV25-1	TRBD1	15	NA	TRBJ1-6	TGTGCCAGCAGTGTCCGGGACAGGGGAAATTCACCCCTCCACTTT	CASSVRDRGNSPLHF